This T cell receptor (beta chain) came from a study of control samples from healthy donors and cancer patients. Measured with immunoSEQ multiplex PCR; TCRdb has only the in-frame clones, and not every one. Here the sample spans tens of thousands of clones, about 87% being singletons. Trimming pared 2 bases from V and 2 bases from J, leaving 11 bases between. The CDR3 has 14 residues. Germline V lookup: CDR1 SGHKS, CDR2 YYEKEE (reference sequence). The chain is built from TRBV5-5 and TRBJ2-7; D not certain. The sample consisted of blood. This receptor was taken from a woman aged 70-85 years in good health. Here the CDR3 reads CASSLQWATYEQYF. The CDR3, as DNA: TGTGCCAGCAGCTTACAGTGGGCCACCTACGAGCAGTACTTC.